The following is a T cell receptor (beta chain) sequence with its context. Its antigen is not identified. This table comes from immunoSEQ multiplex PCR, and its TCRdb copy is limited to in-frame clones, with some not included. This sample has roughly 77,000 clones, with approximately 85% found just once. This entry comes from a study of OX40 agonist ivuxolimab in advanced cancers. Study-level results: Mean expanded clone counts were higher in CD8+ than CD4+ T cells.

The CDR3 sequence is 14 residues long. Trimming cost V 4 bases and J 2 bases, with 12 bases left between them. Germline V CDR1 and CDR2: LGHNA, YNFKEQ. The receptor was isolated from an adult with an advanced solid tumor such as melanoma, head and neck, liver or kidney cancer. The V and J genes are TRBV4-2 and TRBJ2-7; D is perhaps TRBD1 (5 bases). The input for sequencing was CD4+ or CD8+ T cells sorted from blood, taken in a trial of the OX40 agonist ivuxolimab. CDR3 nucleotides: TGTGCCAGCAGCCCCGCGACAGCCCCCTACGAGCAGTACTTC. Its translation: CASSPATAPYEQYF.